The clone carrying this TCR beta chain was seen repeatedly, ten times or more. Its target is not known. The sample is drawn from a study of T cells after yellow fever vaccination. Study-wide results and limits: Although the secondary response was weaker, it peaked faster, at day 5 versus 15. FACS-sorted repertoires could harbor abundant contaminating bulk-population clonotypes.

TCRdb passed the 5' RACE reads through MiXCR, listing each CDR3 protein once. The profile shows about 30,000 distinct CDR3 sequences, roughly 4.5% of them singletons. The junction had 18 bases not matched to a gene; V was cut back by 5 bases and J by 3 bases. In germline, CDR1 is SGHAT, CDR2 FQNNGV. This CDR3 has 18 residues. This chain links TRBV11-2 with TRBJ2-7; 8 positions agree with TRBD1. The source is a young man who received the YFV17D yellow fever vaccine. The sample here was CD8+ T cells sorted from PBMCs, taken 5 days after the yellow fever booster vaccination. CDR3 loop: CASSPTGDFRQKRYEQYF. For the CDR3, the DNA is TGTGCCAGCAGCCCGACAGGGGACTTTCGGCAAAAACGCTACGAGCAGTACTTC. Full variable domain (outside the CDR3, taken from reference TRBV11-2 and TRBJ2-7): EAGVAQSPRYKIIEKRQSVAFWCNPISGHATLYWYQQILGQGPKLLIQFQNNGVVDDSQLPKDRFSAERLKGVDSTLKIQPAKLEDSAVYLCASSPTGDFRQKRYEQYFGPGTRLTVT.